This entry lists 6 T cell receptor beta chains sequenced from one sample in a study of blood T cells in healthy people across ages. PCR was performed a second time for about 7 to 12 cycles using a sample-barcoded 5' primer and a J-beta primer mix. TCRdb fed the 5' RACE reads into MiXCR, producing one record per CDR3 protein. The sample holds 630,000 or so distinct CDR3 sequences, about 32% seen once. Source material: blood. The receptors derive from a woman of 80 years or more in good health.

This clonotype was picked up many times. This chain uses TRBV20-1 with TRBJ2-1; D unresolved. This CDR3 contains 12 residues. In germline, CDR1 is DFQATT, CDR2 SNEGSKA (reference sequence). The ends were cut back, 5 bases at V and 9 bases at J, with 14 bases in the middle. CDR3 sequence reads: CSAPHTRFEQFF. In DNA, the CDR3 is TGCAGTGCTCCACACACACGATTTGAGCAGTTCTTC.

A single count supports this clonotype. This could be a read error, since a much larger clone is one nucleotide away. The chain couples TRBV27 to TRBJ2-1; 9 bases align to TRBD2. The CDR3 is made up of 15 amino acids. CDR1 is MNHEY and CDR2 is SMNVEV in the germline V gene (reference sequence). In nucleotides, the CDR3 is TGTGCCAGCAGTCCGCTAGCGGGGTTGTACAATAAGCAGTTCTTC. As protein: CASSPLAGLYNKQFF.

This clonotype appeared many times. The chain combines TRBV11-2 with TRBJ2-1; D uncertain. The germline V gene encodes CDR1 SGHAT and CDR2 FQNNGV. The CDR3 contains 13 residues. The V gene lost 3 bases and the J gene lost 3 bases, with 6 bases spanning the gap. The CDR3 nucleotides are TGTGCCAGCAGCTTTGGGGTCTACAATGAGCAGTTCTTC. Its protein product is CASSFGVYNEQFF.

This clonotype was observed a handful of times. A read error may be the cause here, since a much bigger clone is one base away. The genes are TRBV29-1 and TRBJ2-5, with D perhaps matching TRBD1 or TRBD2 (6 bases each). The germline V gene encodes CDR1 SQVTM and CDR2 ANQGSEA. The CDR3 loop spans 11 amino acids. V gave up 7 bases and J gave up 11 bases, with 17 bases separating them. CDR3 sequence: CSGLGGYEQYF. DNA for the CDR3: TGCAGCGGCTTGGGGGGCTATGAGCAGTACTTC.

This clonotype was observed many times. An end of the junction differs from the germline gene, which may be a read error. The chain links TRBV11-2 to TRBJ1-2; D is unresolved. Germline V gene data show CDR1 as SGHAT and CDR2 as FQNNGV. This CDR3 spans 15 amino acids. The CDR3 coding sequence is TGTGCCAGCAGCCTAGACGTGGTCCGGCGGGATGGCTACACCTTC. The encoded protein is CASSLDVVRRDGYTF.

This clonotype was picked up many times. V and J are TRBV5-5 and TRBJ1-2, with a weak D call TRBD1 (5 bases). The CDR3 has 16 residues. Per the germline V gene, CDR1 is SGHKS and CDR2 is YYEKEE (reference sequence). V lost 3 bases, J lost 2 bases, and 17 bases lay in between. The CDR3 sequence: CASSSGAGDPNYGYTF. Here the CDR3 DNA reads TGTGCCAGCAGCTCAGGTGCGGGGGATCCAAACTATGGCTACACCTTC.